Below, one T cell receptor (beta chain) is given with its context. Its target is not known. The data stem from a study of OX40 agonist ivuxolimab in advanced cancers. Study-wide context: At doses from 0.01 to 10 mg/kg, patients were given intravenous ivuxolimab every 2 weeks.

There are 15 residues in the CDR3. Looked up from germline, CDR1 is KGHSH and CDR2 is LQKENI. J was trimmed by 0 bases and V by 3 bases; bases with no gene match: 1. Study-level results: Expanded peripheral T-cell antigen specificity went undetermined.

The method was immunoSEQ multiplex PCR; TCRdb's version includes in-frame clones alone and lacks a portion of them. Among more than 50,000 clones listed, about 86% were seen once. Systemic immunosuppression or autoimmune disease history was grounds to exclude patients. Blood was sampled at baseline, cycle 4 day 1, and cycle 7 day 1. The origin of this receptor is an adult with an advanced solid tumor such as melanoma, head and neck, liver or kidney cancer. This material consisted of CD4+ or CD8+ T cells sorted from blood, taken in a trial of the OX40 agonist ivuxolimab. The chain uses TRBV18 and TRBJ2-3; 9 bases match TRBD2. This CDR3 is CASSPAGGSTDTQYF. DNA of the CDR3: TGTGCCAGCTCACCCGCGGGGGGGAGCACAGATACGCAGTATTTT. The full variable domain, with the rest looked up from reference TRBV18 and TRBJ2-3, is NAGVMQNPRHLVRRRGQEARLRCSPMKGHSHVYWYRQLPEEGLKFMVYLQKENIIDESGMPKERFSAEFPKEGPSILRIQQVVRGDSAAYFCASSPAGGSTDTQYFGPGTRLTVL.